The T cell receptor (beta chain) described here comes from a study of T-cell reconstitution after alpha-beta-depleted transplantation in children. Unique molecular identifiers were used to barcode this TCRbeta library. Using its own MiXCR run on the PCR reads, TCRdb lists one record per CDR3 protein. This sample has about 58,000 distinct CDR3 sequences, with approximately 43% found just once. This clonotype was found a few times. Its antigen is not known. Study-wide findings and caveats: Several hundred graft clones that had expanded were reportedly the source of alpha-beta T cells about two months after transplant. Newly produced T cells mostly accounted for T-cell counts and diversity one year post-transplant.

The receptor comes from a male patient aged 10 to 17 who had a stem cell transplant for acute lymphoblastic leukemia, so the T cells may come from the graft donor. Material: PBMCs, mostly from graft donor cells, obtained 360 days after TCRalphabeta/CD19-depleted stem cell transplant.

CDR3 sequence (DNA): TGTGCCAGCACCACTAGCGGGGGGGCCTTCAATGAGCAGTTCTTC. Its translation is CASTTSGGAFNEQFF. The chain carries TRBV7-2 and TRBJ2-1; 13 bases line up with TRBD2. The CDR3 length is 15 residues. CDR1 SGHTA and CDR2 FQGNSA come from the germline V gene. J lost 6 bases, V lost 7 bases, and 6 bases had no gene match.